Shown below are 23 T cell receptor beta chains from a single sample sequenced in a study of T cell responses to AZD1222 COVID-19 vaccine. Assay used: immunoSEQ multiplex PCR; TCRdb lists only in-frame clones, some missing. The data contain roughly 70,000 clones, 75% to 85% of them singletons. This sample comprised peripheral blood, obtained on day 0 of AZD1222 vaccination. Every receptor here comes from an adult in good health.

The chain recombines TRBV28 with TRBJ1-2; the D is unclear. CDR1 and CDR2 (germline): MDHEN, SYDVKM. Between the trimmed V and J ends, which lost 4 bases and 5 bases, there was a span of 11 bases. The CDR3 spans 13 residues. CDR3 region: CASSSLPAYGYTF. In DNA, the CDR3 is TGTGCCAGCAGTTCTCTGCCGGCATATGGCTACACCTTC.

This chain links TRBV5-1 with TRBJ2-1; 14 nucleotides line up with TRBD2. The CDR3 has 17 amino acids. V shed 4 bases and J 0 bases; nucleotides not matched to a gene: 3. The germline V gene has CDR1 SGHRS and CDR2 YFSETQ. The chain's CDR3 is CASSIGLAGGSYNEQFF. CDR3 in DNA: TGCGCCAGCAGCATAGGACTAGCGGGGGGCTCCTACAATGAGCAGTTCTTC.

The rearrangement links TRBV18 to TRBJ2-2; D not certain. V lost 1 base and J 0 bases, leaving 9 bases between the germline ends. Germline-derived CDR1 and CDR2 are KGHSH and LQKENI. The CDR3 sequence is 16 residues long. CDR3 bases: TGTGCCAGCTCACCACGGACGACCGCGAACACCGGGGAGCTGTTTTTT. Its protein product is CASSPRTTANTGELFF. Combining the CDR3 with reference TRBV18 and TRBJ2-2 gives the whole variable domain NAGVMQNPRHLVRRRGQEARLRCSPMKGHSHVYWYRQLPEEGLKFMVYLQKENIIDESGMPKERFSAEFPKEGPSILRIQQVVRGDSAAYFCASSPRTTANTGELFFGEGSRLTVL.

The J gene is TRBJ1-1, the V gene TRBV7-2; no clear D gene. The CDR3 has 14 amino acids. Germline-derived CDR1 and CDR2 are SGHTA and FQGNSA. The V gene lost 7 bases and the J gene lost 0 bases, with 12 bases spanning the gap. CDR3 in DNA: TGTGCCAGCAACTTCGACACGTTGAACACTGAAGCTTTCTTT. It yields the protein CASNFDTLNTEAFF.

In DNA, the CDR3 is TGTGCCTGGAGTGTAGGAGAGGACTATGGCTACACCTTC. Encoded protein: CAWSVGEDYGYTF. The rearrangement joins TRBV30 to TRBJ1-2, with D unresolved. Trimming cost V 0 bases and J 3 bases, with 8 bases left between them. The CDR3 spans 13 residues. Germline CDR1 GTSNPN, CDR2 SVGIG (reference sequence).

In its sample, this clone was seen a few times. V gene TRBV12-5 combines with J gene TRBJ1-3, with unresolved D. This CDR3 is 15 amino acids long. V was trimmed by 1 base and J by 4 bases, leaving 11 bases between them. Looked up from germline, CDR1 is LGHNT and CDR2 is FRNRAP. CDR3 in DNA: TGTGCTAGTGGTTTGGGTCACTGGAGCGGAAACACCATATATTTT. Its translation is CASGLGHWSGNTIYF.

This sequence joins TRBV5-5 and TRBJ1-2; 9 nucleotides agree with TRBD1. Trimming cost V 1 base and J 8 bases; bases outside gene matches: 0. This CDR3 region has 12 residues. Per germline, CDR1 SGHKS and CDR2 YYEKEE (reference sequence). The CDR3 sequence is CASSLTGGGYTF. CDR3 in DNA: TGTGCCAGCAGCTTGACAGGGGGCGGCTACACCTTC.

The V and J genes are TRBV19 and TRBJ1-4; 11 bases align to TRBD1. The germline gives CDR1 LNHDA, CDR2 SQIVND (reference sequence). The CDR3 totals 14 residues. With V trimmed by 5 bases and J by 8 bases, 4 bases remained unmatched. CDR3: CASSPGQGEEKLFF. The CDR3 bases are TGTGCCAGTAGTCCGGGACAGGGGGAGGAAAAACTGTTTTTT.

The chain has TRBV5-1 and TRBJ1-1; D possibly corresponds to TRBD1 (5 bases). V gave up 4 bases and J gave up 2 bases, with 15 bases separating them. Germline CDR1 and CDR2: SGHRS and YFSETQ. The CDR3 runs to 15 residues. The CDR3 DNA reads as TGCGCCAGCAGCCCAGGGCATTCGGTAAACACTGAAGCTTTCTTT. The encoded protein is CASSPGHSVNTEAFF.

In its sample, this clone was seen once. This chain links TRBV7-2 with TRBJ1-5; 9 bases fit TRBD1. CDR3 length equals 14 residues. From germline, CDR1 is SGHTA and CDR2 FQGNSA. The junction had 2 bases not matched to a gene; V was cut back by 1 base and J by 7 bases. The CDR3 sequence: CASSLVGQGQPQHF. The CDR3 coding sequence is TGTGCCAGCAGCTTAGTGGGACAGGGCCAGCCCCAGCATTTT.

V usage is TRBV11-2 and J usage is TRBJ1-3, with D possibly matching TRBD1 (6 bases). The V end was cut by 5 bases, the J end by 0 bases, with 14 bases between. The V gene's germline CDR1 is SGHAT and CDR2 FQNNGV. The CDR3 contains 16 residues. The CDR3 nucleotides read TGTGCCAGCAGCAAGGGGGGGGCGTCCTCTGGAAACACCATATATTTT. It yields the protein CASSKGGASSGNTIYF.

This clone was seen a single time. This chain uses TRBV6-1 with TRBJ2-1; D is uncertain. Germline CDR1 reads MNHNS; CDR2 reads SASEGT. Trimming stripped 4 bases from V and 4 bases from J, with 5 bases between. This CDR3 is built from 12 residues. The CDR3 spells CASSGGYNEQFF. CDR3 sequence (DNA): TGTGCCAGCAGTGGAGGTTACAATGAGCAGTTCTTC.

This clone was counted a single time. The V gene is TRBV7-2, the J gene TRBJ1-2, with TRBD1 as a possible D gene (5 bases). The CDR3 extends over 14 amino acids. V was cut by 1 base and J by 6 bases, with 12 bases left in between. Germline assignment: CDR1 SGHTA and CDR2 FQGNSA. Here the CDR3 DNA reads TGTGCCAGCAGCTTAGGGTCGGTAGGGGATGGCTACACCTTC. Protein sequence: CASSLGSVGDGYTF.

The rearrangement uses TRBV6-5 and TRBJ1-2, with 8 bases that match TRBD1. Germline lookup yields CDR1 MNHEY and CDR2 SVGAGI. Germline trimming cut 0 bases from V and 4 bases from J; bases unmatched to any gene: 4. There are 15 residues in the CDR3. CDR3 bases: TGTGCCAGCAGTTACTCAGGACAGGGTTCCTATGGCTACACCTTC. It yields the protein CASSYSGQGSYGYTF.

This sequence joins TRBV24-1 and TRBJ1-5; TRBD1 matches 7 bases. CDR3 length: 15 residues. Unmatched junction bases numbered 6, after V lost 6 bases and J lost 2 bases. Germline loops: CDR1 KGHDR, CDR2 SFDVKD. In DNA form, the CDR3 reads TGTGCCACCAGTTCCGCAGGGGGGCGCAATCAGCCCCAGCATTTT. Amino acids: CATSSAGGRNQPQHF.

The CDR3: CASRRARQNTEAFF. The DNA for the CDR3 is TGTGCCAGTAGAAGGGCACGGCAGAACACTGAAGCTTTCTTT. V is TRBV19 and J is TRBJ1-1, with D hard to call. The CDR3 runs 14 residues. V lost 6 bases and J 1 base, leaving 12 bases between the germline ends. CDR1 is LNHDA and CDR2 is SQIVND in the germline V gene (reference sequence).

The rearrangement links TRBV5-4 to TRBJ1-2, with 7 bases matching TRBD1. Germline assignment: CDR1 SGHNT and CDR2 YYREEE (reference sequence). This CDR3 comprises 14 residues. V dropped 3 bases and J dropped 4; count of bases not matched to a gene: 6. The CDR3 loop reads CASSYGTASYGYTF. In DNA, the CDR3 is TGTGCCAGCAGCTACGGGACAGCCAGCTATGGCTACACCTTC. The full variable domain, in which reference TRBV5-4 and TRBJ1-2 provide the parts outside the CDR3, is ETGVTQSPTHLIKTRGQQVTLRCSSQSGHNTVSWYQQALGQGPQFIFQYYREEENGRGNFPPRFSGLQFPNYSSELNVNALELDDSALYLCASSYGTASYGYTFGSGTRLTVV.

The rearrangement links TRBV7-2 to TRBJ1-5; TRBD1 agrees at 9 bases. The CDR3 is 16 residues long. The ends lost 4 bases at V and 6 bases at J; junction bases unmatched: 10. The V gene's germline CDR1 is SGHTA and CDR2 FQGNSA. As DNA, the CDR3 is TGTGCCAGCAGCTCACAGGGGGCCGGGCCTTCTCAGCCCCAGCATTTT. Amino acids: CASSSQGAGPSQPQHF.

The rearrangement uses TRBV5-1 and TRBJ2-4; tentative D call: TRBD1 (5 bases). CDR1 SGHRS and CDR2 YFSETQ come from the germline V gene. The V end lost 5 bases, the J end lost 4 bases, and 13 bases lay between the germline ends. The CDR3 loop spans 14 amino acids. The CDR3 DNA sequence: TGCGCCAGCAGACCAGACAGCATGAAAAACATTCAGTACTTC. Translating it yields CASRPDSMKNIQYF.

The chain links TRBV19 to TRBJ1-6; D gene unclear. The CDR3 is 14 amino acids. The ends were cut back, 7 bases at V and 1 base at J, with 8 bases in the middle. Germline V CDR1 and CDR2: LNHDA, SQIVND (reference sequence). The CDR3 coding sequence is TGTGCCAGTAAAAGGCAGTCCTATAATTCACCCCTCCACTTT. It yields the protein CASKRQSYNSPLHF.

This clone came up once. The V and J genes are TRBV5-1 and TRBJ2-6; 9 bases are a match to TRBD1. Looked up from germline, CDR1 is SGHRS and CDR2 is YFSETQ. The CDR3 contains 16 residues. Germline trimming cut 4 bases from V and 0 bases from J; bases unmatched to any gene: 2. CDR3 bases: TGCGCCAGCAGCCAGGGACAGGGCTCTGGGGCCAACGTCCTGACTTTC. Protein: CASSQGQGSGANVLTF.

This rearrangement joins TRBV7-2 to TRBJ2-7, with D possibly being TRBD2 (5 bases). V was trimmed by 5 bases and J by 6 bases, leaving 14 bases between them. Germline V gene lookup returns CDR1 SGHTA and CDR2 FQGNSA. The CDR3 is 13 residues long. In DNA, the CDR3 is TGTGCCAGCAGCCTGGAGGTAAGGCGCGAGCAGTACTTC. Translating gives CASSLEVRREQYF.

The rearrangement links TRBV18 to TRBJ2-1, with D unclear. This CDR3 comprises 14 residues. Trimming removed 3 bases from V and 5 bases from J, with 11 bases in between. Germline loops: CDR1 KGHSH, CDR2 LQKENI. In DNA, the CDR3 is TGTGCCAGCTCACCGCGTGAGTTAAACAATGAGCAGTTCTTC. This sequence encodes CASSPRELNNEQFF.